This T cell receptor (beta chain) was recovered during a study of T cell changes during pregnancy in multiple sclerosis. CDR1 is SGDLS and CDR2 is YYNGEE in the germline V gene. After removal of 0 bases from V and 1 base from J, the junction contained 0 bases not matched to a gene. There are 15 residues in the CDR3. Libraries were prepared by immunoSEQ multiplex PCR; TCRdb keeps only in-frame clonotypes and omits some of them. The table lists about 40,000 clones, 80% to 90% of them singletons. The TCR comes from a female donor with multiple sclerosis, enrolled in a pregnancy study. Sequencing was performed on CD4+ T cells from peripheral blood mononuclear cells, taken after pregnancy. The chain combines TRBV9 with TRBJ2-2; TRBD1 agrees at 7 bases. The CDR3 loop is CASSVAGGNTGELFF. The CDR3 bases are TGTGCCAGCAGCGTAGCAGGGGGGAACACCGGGGAGCTGTTTTTT. Full variable domain (rest looked up from reference TRBV9 and TRBJ2-2): DSGVTQTPKHLITATGQRVTLRCSPRSGDLSVYWYQQSLDQGLQFLIQYYNGEERAKGNILERFSAQQFPDLHSELNLSSLELGDSALYFCASSVAGGNTGELFFGEGSRLTVL.